This is a list of T cell receptor beta chains from one sample in a study of T cell repertoires in cytomegalovirus infection. TCRdb independently ran MiXCR on the reads; one entry per CDR3 protein. The table has roughly 180,000 distinct CDR3 sequences, over 25% seen once. The sample taken for sequencing was PBMCs. The origin of the receptors is a human donor in good health (CMV status not recorded). Some clones in this sample may be carry-over from other donors' samples. Both conserved end residues are part of each CDR3. D genes are given only for firm matches. Rows may omit the clone size; those that give it use once, few, many or a size class.

D: TRBD1
J: TRBJ1-2
size: many
V: TRBV7-2
DNA: TGTGCCAGCAGCTTCCGACAGGGGGCGTGGAACTATGGCTACACCTTC
CDR3: CASSFRQGAWNYGYTF

D: TRBD1
J: TRBJ1-5
size: many
V: TRBV7-8
DNA: TGTGCCAGCAGCTCGTACACCGGGACAGGGGCACAGCCCCAGCATTTT
CDR3: CASSSYTGTGAQPQHF

D: TRBD2
J: TRBJ2-5
size: many
V: TRBV2
DNA: TGTGCCAGCGGCCAGCGGGGGGGCCAAGAGACCCAGTACTTC
CDR3: CASGQRGGQETQYF

D: -
J: TRBJ2-7
size: -
V: TRBV12-3/TRBV12-4
DNA: TGTGCCAGCAGTCGGGAGAACCACTACGAGCAGTACTTC
CDR3: CASSRENHYEQYF

D: TRBD1
J: TRBJ1-2
size: -
V: TRBV6-1
DNA: TGTGCCAGCTGTCACACCGGGACAGGGAGCGGCTATGGCTACACCTTC
CDR3: CASCHTGTGSGYGYTF

D: -
J: TRBJ1-1
size: -
V: TRBV6-2/TRBV6-3
DNA: TGTGCCAGCAGTCCGGGACGGTTGAGCACTGAAGCTTTCTTT
CDR3: CASSPGRLSTEAFF

D: -
J: TRBJ2-7
size: -
V: TRBV18
DNA: TGTGCCAGCTCACCACGAGCCTACGAGCAGTACTTC
CDR3: CASSPRAYEQYF

D: TRBD2
J: TRBJ2-5
size: -
V: TRBV7-3
DNA: TGTGCCAGCAGCTTAACGGGGGGGGAAGAGACCCAGTACTTC
CDR3: CASSLTGGEETQYF

D: -
J: TRBJ2-5
size: -
V: TRBV24-1
DNA: TGTGCCACCAGCCCCCCTCGGGTCCGGGAGACCCAGTACTTC
CDR3: CATSPPRVRETQYF

D: -
J: TRBJ2-5
size: many
V: TRBV7-9
DNA: TGTGCCAGCAGCTCTATCTCAGGGACCCAGTACTTC
CDR3: CASSSISGTQYF

D: -
J: TRBJ2-7
size: -
V: TRBV25-1
DNA: TGTGCCAGCAGTGAGGGAGACGGCAGATCCTACGAGCAGTACTTC
CDR3: CASSEGDGRSYEQYF

D: -
J: TRBJ1-1
size: many
V: TRBV29-1
DNA: TGCAGCGCCATATCAGGGTACACTGAAGCTTTCTTT
CDR3: CSAISGYTEAFF

D: -
J: TRBJ1-2
size: -
V: TRBV29-1
DNA: TGCAGCGTTGGGAAGGGGGGAGACTATGGCTACACCTTC
CDR3: CSVGKGGDYGYTF

D: TRBD1
J: TRBJ2-1
size: once
V: TRBV5-4
DNA: TGTGCCAGCAGCCCTACAGGGGAGAATGAGCAGTTCTTC
CDR3: CASSPTGENEQFF

D: -
J: TRBJ2-5
size: -
V: TRBV11-2
DNA: TGTGCCAGCAGCCTAAGACCTGGCTGGGGGACCCAGTACTTC
CDR3: CASSLRPGWGTQYF

D: TRBD2
J: TRBJ2-7
size: many
V: TRBV7-9
DNA: TGTGCCAGCAGCTTAAACTCGCGGGGGGGCTCCCACGAGCAGTACTTC
CDR3: CASSLNSRGGSHEQYF

D: -
J: TRBJ2-1
size: -
V: TRBV6-1
DNA: TGTGCCAGCAGACAGAGCTCCTACAATGAGCAGTTCTTC
CDR3: CASRQSSYNEQFF

D: -
J: TRBJ1-1
size: -
V: TRBV4-3
DNA: TGCGCCAGCAGCCAAGATACAGGGTGGAACACTGAAGCTTTCTTT
CDR3: CASSQDTGWNTEAFF

D: -
J: TRBJ1-3
size: many
V: TRBV25-1
DNA: TGTGCCACCCGAGGGGGGGCTGGAAACACCATATATTTT
CDR3: CATRGGAGNTIYF

D: -
J: TRBJ2-2
size: few
V: TRBV29-1
DNA: TGCAGCGTTGGAGGGGTGGTCGGGGAGCTGTTTTTT
CDR3: CSVGGVVGELFF

D: -
J: TRBJ1-1
size: few
V: TRBV29-1
DNA: TGCAGCGCGAAAAGAAGTAGCAACACTGAAGCTTTCTTT
CDR3: CSAKRSSNTEAFF

D: TRBD1
J: TRBJ1-1
size: -
V: TRBV20-1
DNA: TGCAGTGCATGGAACCTCAGGGGGCGCTTGGACACTGAAGCTTTCTTT
CDR3: CSAWNLRGRLDTEAFF

D: -
J: TRBJ1-2
size: -
V: TRBV6-1
DNA: TGTGCCGGGGAGGCAGATCCTAACTATGGCTACACCTTC
CDR3: CAGEADPNYGYTF

D: -
J: TRBJ2-6
size: -
V: TRBV20-1
DNA: TGCAGTGCTAGAGGTAGTCGGACGGGTCGGGGTGGGGCCAACGTCCTGACTTTC
CDR3: CSARGSRTGRGGANVLTF

D: -
J: TRBJ2-2
size: many
V: TRBV7-2
DNA: TGTGCCAGCAGCTCTCTCCCCGGCGGGGAGCTGTTTTTT
CDR3: CASSSLPGGELFF

D: -
J: TRBJ1-1
size: many
V: TRBV7-9
DNA: TGTGCCAGCAGCCGGCGGTCGAGTGGGGGAGACGCTTTCTTT
CDR3: CASSRRSSGGDAFF

D: TRBD2
J: TRBJ2-1
size: many
V: TRBV7-2
DNA: TGTGCCAGCAGATTTAGTTGGGCTAGCGGGAACAATGAGCAGTTCTTC
CDR3: CASRFSWASGNNEQFF

D: -
J: TRBJ2-2
size: few
V: TRBV4-3
DNA: TGCGCCAGCAGCCAAGAGGTGACCGGGGAGCTGTTTTTT
CDR3: CASSQEVTGELFF

D: -
J: TRBJ2-1
size: -
V: TRBV6-6
DNA: TGTGCCAGCTCCAGGGTTGAGCAGTTCTTC
CDR3: CASSRVEQFF

D: -
J: TRBJ2-1
size: few
V: TRBV5-6
DNA: TGTGCCAGCAGCTATATCCAGGGGAGTGAGCAGTTCTTC
CDR3: CASSYIQGSEQFF

D: -
J: TRBJ2-7
size: few
V: TRBV11-2
DNA: TGTGCCAGCAGCTTCACCCGGGACGCCATCTCCTACGAGCAGTACTTC
CDR3: CASSFTRDAISYEQYF

D: TRBD2
J: TRBJ2-1
size: many
V: TRBV7-2
DNA: TGTGCCAGCAGCTCCGTGGGGAGGGGAAGGTTCAGTAATGAGCAGTTCTTC
CDR3: CASSSVGRGRFSNEQFF

D: -
J: TRBJ1-1
size: -
V: TRBV5-1
DNA: TGCGCCAGCAGCGAGGGAGGATCTACTGAAGCTTTCTTT
CDR3: CASSEGGSTEAFF

D: TRBD1
J: TRBJ1-1
size: few
V: TRBV10-3
DNA: TGTGCCATCAAGCCGGACAGGGCGGGAACTGAAGCTTTCTTT
CDR3: CAIKPDRAGTEAFF

D: -
J: TRBJ2-6
size: few
V: TRBV19
DNA: TGTGCCAGTAGTAACACAGGGGCCAACGTCCTGACTTTC
CDR3: CASSNTGANVLTF

D: -
J: TRBJ2-3
size: few
V: TRBV7-2
DNA: TGTGCCAGCAGCTTAGTACTGCACCCGCCGCAGTATTTT
CDR3: CASSLVLHPPQYF

D: TRBD1
J: TRBJ2-1
size: once
V: TRBV20-1
DNA: TGCAGTGCCATTGACAGGGGGTGGAATGAGCAGTTCTTC
CDR3: CSAIDRGWNEQFF

D: -
J: TRBJ2-2
size: -
V: TRBV7-3
DNA: TGTGCCAGCAGCAGACAGGGACTAGGTCTTTCTGCCGGGGAGCTGTTTTTT
CDR3: CASSRQGLGLSAGELFF

D: -
J: TRBJ2-7
size: -
V: TRBV20-1
DNA: TGCAGTGCTAGGGTGGCAGGGGGGAACGAGCAGTACTTC
CDR3: CSARVAGGNEQYF

D: TRBD1
J: TRBJ1-2
size: -
V: TRBV14
DNA: TGTGCCAGCAGCCAAGCCGCGACAGGGATCTATGGCTACACCTTC
CDR3: CASSQAATGIYGYTF

D: TRBD2
J: TRBJ2-3
size: few
V: TRBV19
DNA: TGTGCCAGTAGTAACCTAGCGGGGACAGGCACAGATACGCAGTATTTT
CDR3: CASSNLAGTGTDTQYF

D: TRBD2
J: TRBJ2-5
size: few
V: TRBV14
DNA: TGTGCCAGCAGCCAAGATCAGCGGGGGACCCAGTACTTC
CDR3: CASSQDQRGTQYF

D: -
J: TRBJ2-3
size: -
V: TRBV7-2
DNA: TGTGCCAGCATCTTATTCTGGCGGGATAGCACAGATACGCAGTATTTT
CDR3: CASILFWRDSTDTQYF

D: TRBD1
J: TRBJ1-4
size: many
V: TRBV7-2
DNA: TGTGCCAGCAGTAAGACAGGGGGCGGTGAAAAACTGTTTTTT
CDR3: CASSKTGGGEKLFF

D: TRBD1
J: TRBJ2-1
size: -
V: TRBV12-3/TRBV12-4
DNA: TGTGCCAGCAGGGGGACAGACTCCTACAATGAGCAGTTCTTC
CDR3: CASRGTDSYNEQFF

D: -
J: TRBJ2-3
size: -
V: TRBV2
DNA: TGTGCCAGCAGCTGGACCGCAGTCACAGATACGCAGTATTTT
CDR3: CASSWTAVTDTQYF

D: -
J: TRBJ1-2
size: few
V: TRBV14
DNA: TGTGCCAGCAGCCAAGATCTCGGGGGGCGCGGCTACACCTTC
CDR3: CASSQDLGGRGYTF

D: TRBD1
J: TRBJ1-1
size: -
V: TRBV20-1
DNA: TGCAGTGCTCCGGACAGGGCCCTGAACACTGAAGCTTTCTTT
CDR3: CSAPDRALNTEAFF

D: -
J: TRBJ1-1
size: -
V: TRBV4-3
DNA: TGCGCCAGCAGCCAAGGGGACCGGAACACTGAAGCTTTCTTT
CDR3: CASSQGDRNTEAFF

D: -
J: TRBJ1-1
size: few
V: TRBV11-2
DNA: TGTGCCAGCAGCTTAGAATTTGGCCGCAAGGGCACTGAAGCTTTCTTT
CDR3: CASSLEFGRKGTEAFF

D: TRBD2
J: TRBJ2-1
size: -
V: TRBV12-3/TRBV12-4
DNA: TGTGCCAGCAGTCATAGCGGGGGGGCCTTTGATGAGCAGTTCTTC
CDR3: CASSHSGGAFDEQFF